The clone carrying this TCR beta chain was recorded only once. From germline, CDR1 is SGHVS and CDR2 FNYEAQ. The CDR3 spans 14 residues. Trimming stripped 0 bases from V and 5 bases from J, with 10 bases between. This record belongs to a study of CD8 T cells in Susac syndrome. In blood CD8+ and CD4+ T cells, TCR beta underwent sequencing. TEMRA cells were FACS-enriched, with CD8+ and CD4+ T cells isolated negatively. Random-hexamer reverse transcription was applied to roughly 0.5 to 1 ug RNA. Amplification of TCR beta CDR3 by immunoSEQ multiplex PCR spanned 54 Vbeta and 13 Jbeta. MiXCR, applied by TCRdb to the immunoSEQ multiplex PCR reads, yields one record per CDR3 protein. The sample carries about 150,000 distinct CDR3 sequences, about 95% recorded once.

The chain uses TRBV7-6 and TRBJ1-1; possible D gene TRBD1, 5 bases. This sequence was found in a human donor with multiple sclerosis. The sample comprised CD8+ T cells from PBMCs. CDR3 sequence: CASSLAGTVTEAFF. CDR3 coding DNA: TGTGCCAGCAGCTTAGCTGGGACGGTGACTGAAGCTTTCTTT.